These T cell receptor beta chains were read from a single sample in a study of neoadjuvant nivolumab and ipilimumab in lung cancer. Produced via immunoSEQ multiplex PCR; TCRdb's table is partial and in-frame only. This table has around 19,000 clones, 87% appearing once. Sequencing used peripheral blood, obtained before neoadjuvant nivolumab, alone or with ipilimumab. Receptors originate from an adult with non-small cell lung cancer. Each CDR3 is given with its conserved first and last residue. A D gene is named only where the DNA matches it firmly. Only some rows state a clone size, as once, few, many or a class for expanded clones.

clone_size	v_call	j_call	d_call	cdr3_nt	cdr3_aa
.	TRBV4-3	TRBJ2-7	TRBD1	TGCGCCAGCAGCCAACTGACAGGGCCTACCTACGAGCAGTACTTC	CASSQLTGPTYEQYF
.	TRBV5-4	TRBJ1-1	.	TGTGCCAGCAGATACATGCAGGGAGGAACTGAAGCTTTCTTT	CASRYMQGGTEAFF
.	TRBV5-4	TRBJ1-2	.	TGTGCCAGCAGCCGATCCCCCGGGGATGGCTACACCTTC	CASSRSPGDGYTF
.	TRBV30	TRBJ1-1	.	TGTGCCTGGAGTGTACAACAGCTGAACACTGAAGCTTTCTTT	CAWSVQQLNTEAFF
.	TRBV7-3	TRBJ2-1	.	TGTGCCAGCAGCTGGACGGTCAGCTCCTACAATGAGCAGTTCTTC	CASSWTVSSYNEQFF
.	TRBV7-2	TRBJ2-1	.	TGTGCCAGCACCCAACGGGGGAATGAGCAGTTCTTC	CASTQRGNEQFF
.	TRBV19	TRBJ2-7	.	TGTGCCAGTAGTCTGGCAATTGGACCCTCCTACGAGCAGTACTTC	CASSLAIGPSYEQYF
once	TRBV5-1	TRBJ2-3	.	TGCGCCAGCAGCTCGAAGGCAGATACGCAGTATTTT	CASSSKADTQYF
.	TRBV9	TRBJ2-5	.	TGTGCCAGCAGCGTCCGGGCCCAAGAGACCCAGTACTTC	CASSVRAQETQYF
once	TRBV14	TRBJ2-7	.	TGTGCCAGCAGGGGGGTAGGCGAGCAGTACTTC	CASRGVGEQYF
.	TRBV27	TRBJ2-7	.	TGTGCCAGCAGTTTAGAGGCAGGACCCTACGAGCAGTACTTC	CASSLEAGPYEQYF
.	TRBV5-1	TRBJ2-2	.	TGCGCCAGCAGCTTGGTCCAAAGGGAGCTGTTTTTT	CASSLVQRELFF
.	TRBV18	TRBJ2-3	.	TGTGCCAGCTCACCAGAATCCGATACGCAGTATTTT	CASSPESDTQYF
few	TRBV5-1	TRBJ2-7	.	TGCGCCAGCAGCTTGGGAGGGCAGGGCTCCTACGAGCAGTACTTC	CASSLGGQGSYEQYF
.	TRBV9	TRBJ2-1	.	TGTGCCAGCAGCGACCCCTACAATGAGCAGTTCTTC	CASSDPYNEQFF
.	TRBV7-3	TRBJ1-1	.	TGTGCCAGCAGCTCTCAGGGGTCGAACACTGAAGCTTTCTTT	CASSSQGSNTEAFF
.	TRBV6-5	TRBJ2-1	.	TGTGCCAGCAGGCCTGGTAACCTGTTTGATGAGCAGTTCTTC	CASRPGNLFDEQFF
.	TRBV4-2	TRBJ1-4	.	TGTGCCAGCAGCCAAGATGAGACAGCAACTAATGAAAAACTGTTTTTT	CASSQDETATNEKLFF
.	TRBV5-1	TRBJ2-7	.	TGCGCCAGCAGCTTGCAGGACCACTACGAGCAGTACTTC	CASSLQDHYEQYF
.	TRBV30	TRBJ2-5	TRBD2	TGTGCCTGGAAGAAACTAGCGGGAGGGCCAGTCCAAGAGACCCAGTACTTC	CAWKKLAGGPVQETQYF
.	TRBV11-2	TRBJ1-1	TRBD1	TGTGCCAGCAGCCGTACAGGGGGCTACACTGAAGCTTTCTTT	CASSRTGGYTEAFF
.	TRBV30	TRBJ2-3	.	TGTGCCTGGTCCGGAGGGGGAGGAGATACGCAGTATTTT	CAWSGGGGDTQYF
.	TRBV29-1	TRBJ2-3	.	TGCAGCGTGGACCGACAGAGCACAGATACGCAGTATTTT	CSVDRQSTDTQYF
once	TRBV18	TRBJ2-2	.	TGTGCCAGCTCACCAGACAGCACCACCGGGGAGCTGTTTTTT	CASSPDSTTGELFF
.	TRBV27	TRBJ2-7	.	TGTGCCAGCAGTTTATCGTGGGGCTACGAGCAGTACTTC	CASSLSWGYEQYF
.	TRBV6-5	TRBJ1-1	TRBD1	TGTGCCAGCAGTTACTTTAGTAGGGGGCGCACTGAAGCTTTCTTT	CASSYFSRGRTEAFF